This entry lists 5 T cell receptor beta chains sequenced from one sample in a study of blood T cell repertoires in COVID-19. TCRdb's copy holds only in-frame clones and misses some; the assay was immunoSEQ multiplex PCR. Of around 500,000 clones detected, 70% to 90% appear once; the ten largest clones hold roughly 3.2%. Material for sequencing was peripheral blood. The source is a human donor in a cohort sampled during active COVID-19.

This clone is a singleton in its sample. The genes are TRBV5-4 and TRBJ2-5, with 7 bases identical to TRBD2. CDR1 and CDR2 (germline): SGHNT, YYREEE (reference sequence). Losses at the gene ends were 3 bases for V and 4 bases for J; bases not matched to a gene: 9. The CDR3 is 15 amino acids. CDR3 bases: TGTGCCAGCAGCTGGGCCGGCGGGGGATCAGAGACCCAGTACTTC. This gives the protein CASSWAGGGSETQYF.

The rearrangement joins TRBV6-2 or TRBV6-3 to TRBJ1-5; D remains unclear. In germline, CDR1 is MNHEY, CDR2 SVGEGT. This CDR3 comprises 14 residues. Trimming shortened V by 6 bases and J by 6 bases, and 15 bases separated the two germline ends. CDR3 protein: CASSPSSLRQPQHF. The CDR3 nucleotides are TGTGCCAGCAGCCCCTCCTCATTGCGTCAGCCCCAGCATTTT.

The V and J genes are TRBV9 and TRBJ2-5; D possibly corresponds to TRBD1 (6 bases). CDR3 length: 14 residues. Trimming stripped 0 bases from V and 5 bases from J, with 11 bases between. Germline V gives CDR1 SGDLS, CDR2 YYNGEE. The CDR3 DNA reads as TGTGCCAGCAGCGTAGGGGGGCGCAGGGAGACCCAGTACTTC. Its translation: CASSVGGRRETQYF.

CDR3 sequence (DNA): TGTGCCAGCAGCCGTAACAGGGGGGATGGCTACACCTTC. Amino acid sequence: CASSRNRGDGYTF. The chain links TRBV4-2 to TRBJ1-2; 8 nucleotides align to TRBD1. Trimming cost V 4 bases and J 6 bases; bases outside gene matches: 4. Germline values: CDR1 LGHNA, CDR2 YNFKEQ. The CDR3 totals 13 residues.

The chain links TRBV29-1 to TRBJ1-4; 7 bases align to TRBD1. Unmatched junction bases numbered 9, after V lost 4 bases and J lost 7 bases. The CDR3 covers 14 residues. CDR1 and CDR2 (germline): SQVTM, ANQGSEA. The CDR3 DNA reads as TGCAGCGTTGGACAGGGTGGTGATGCTGAAAAACTGTTTTTT. It yields the protein CSVGQGGDAEKLFF.